These 12 T cell receptor beta chains originate from one sample sequenced in a study of glioma-infiltrating T cells after dendritic cell vaccination. Libraries were prepared by immunoSEQ multiplex PCR; TCRdb keeps only in-frame clonotypes and omits some of them. The data contain tens of thousands of clones, more than 75% of them singletons. The sample was blood, taken before dendritic cell vaccination. Receptors were obtained from a human donor with glioblastoma.

The chain links TRBV5-1 to TRBJ2-7; the D is unclear. The CDR3 has 14 residues. The ends were cut back, 4 bases at V and 7 bases at J, with 18 bases in the middle. Germline assignment: CDR1 SGHRS and CDR2 YFSETQ. DNA of the CDR3: TGCGCCAGCAGCACGGGTGGAGAGTACTGGGAGCAGTACTTC. Amino acids: CASSTGGEYWEQYF.

V is TRBV7-2 and J is TRBJ1-1; a weak D match, TRBD1 (6 bases). The CDR3 is 14 residues long. Germline CDR1 is SGHTA and CDR2 is FQGNSA. Trimming pared 0 bases from V and 3 bases from J, leaving 8 bases between. The CDR3 DNA reads TGTGCCAGCAGCTTAGCACAGGGATACACTGAAGCTTTCTTT. It encodes CASSLAQGYTEAFF.

The genes are TRBV2 and TRBJ2-7; 7 bases are a match to TRBD1. CDR3 size: 12 residues. CDR1 is SNHLY and CDR2 is FYNNEI in the germline V gene. The ends lost 6 bases at V and 7 bases at J; junction bases unmatched: 6. The CDR3 DNA reads as TGTGCCAGCAGAAACAGGGGTCGTGAGCAGTACTTC. Translating it yields CASRNRGREQYF. The full variable domain, completed using reference TRBV2 and TRBJ2-7, is EPEVTQTPSHQVTQMGQEVILRCVPISNHLYFYWYRQILGQKVEFLVSFYNNEISEKSEIFDDQFSVERPDGSNFTLKIRSTKLEDSAMYFCASRNRGREQYFGPGTRLTVT.

In its sample, this clone was seen a few times. The chain has TRBV4-2 and TRBJ1-5, with D tentatively TRBD1 (5 bases). The CDR3 consists of 16 residues. The V gene lost 4 bases and the J gene lost 4 bases, with 17 bases spanning the gap. CDR1 and CDR2 from the germline V gene are LGHNA and YNFKEQ. CDR3 loop: CASSPTDYGGNQPQHF. CDR3 nucleotide sequence: TGTGCCAGCAGCCCGACCGACTACGGGGGAAATCAGCCCCAGCATTTT.

The rearrangement uses TRBV2 and TRBJ2-1; 12 nucleotides align to TRBD2. The V segment lost 7 bases and the J segment 6 bases; nucleotides outside the gene matches: 4. The CDR3 totals 14 residues. The germline gives CDR1 SNHLY, CDR2 FYNNEI. This CDR3 is CASKETSGGNEQFF. The DNA for the CDR3 is TGTGCCAGCAAGGAGACTAGCGGGGGCAATGAGCAGTTCTTC.

The rearrangement joins TRBV4-2 to TRBJ2-5; 9 bases map to TRBD2. CDR1 and CDR2 from the germline V gene are LGHNA and YNFKEQ. The CDR3 extends over 16 amino acids. The V gene end was trimmed by 0 bases and the J gene end by 1 base; junction bases not matched to a gene: 3. The CDR3 loop is CASSQDSGSGQETQYF. CDR3 nucleotide sequence: TGTGCCAGCAGCCAAGATAGCGGGAGTGGCCAAGAGACCCAGTACTTC.

This chain joins TRBV18 and TRBJ2-7; D gene uncertain. The CDR3 is 14 residues long. V gave up 3 bases and J gave up 2 bases, with 11 bases separating them. The germline CDR1 and CDR2 sequences are KGHSH and LQKENI. CDR3 sequence: CASSPEIRAYEQYF. The CDR3 DNA sequence: TGTGCCAGCTCACCCGAGATCCGAGCCTACGAGCAGTACTTC.

V is TRBV15 and J is TRBJ2-7; 7 bases are shared with TRBD2. CDR1 and CDR2 from the germline V gene are LNHNV and YYDKDF (reference sequence). This CDR3 has 14 residues. Losses at the gene ends were 3 bases for V and 7 bases for J; bases not matched to a gene: 9. CDR3 sequence: CATSSLGGTPEQYF. CDR3 nucleotides: TGTGCCACCAGCAGCCTGGGAGGGACCCCTGAGCAGTACTTC. Supplemented by reference TRBV15 and TRBJ2-7, the full variable domain reads DAMVIQNPRYQVTQFGKPVTLSCSQTLNHNVMYWYQQKSSQAPKLLFHYYDKDFNNEADTPDNFQSRRPNTSFCFLDIRSPGLGDTAMYLCATSSLGGTPEQYFGPGTRLTVT.

The V and J genes are TRBV5-6 and TRBJ1-2, with TRBD1 identical over 7 bases. Germline V gene data show CDR1 as SGHDT and CDR2 as YYEEEE. J was trimmed by 5 bases and V by 3 bases; bases with no gene match: 13. The CDR3 loop spans 16 amino acids. CDR3 in amino acids: CASSSGSGTEHYGYTF. CDR3 coding DNA: TGTGCCAGCAGCTCAGGATCGGGGACAGAACATTATGGCTACACCTTC.

The gene calls are TRBV11-2 and TRBJ2-1; D unresolved. CDR1 SGHAT and CDR2 FQNNGV come from the germline V gene. Trimming removed 2 bases from V and 8 bases from J, with 7 bases in between. The CDR3 totals 12 residues. CDR3 nucleotide sequence: TGTGCCAGCAGCTTATTTGTAGATGAGCAGTTCTTC. Residues: CASSLFVDEQFF.

CDR3 coding DNA: TGTGCCAGCAGTTTATTCCCTTCAGGGGAAAGCACTGAAGCTTTCTTT. This sequence encodes CASSLFPSGESTEAFF. V usage is TRBV28 and J usage is TRBJ1-1, with a weak D call TRBD1 (6 bases). Germline V gene lookup returns CDR1 MDHEN and CDR2 SYDVKM. Trimming pared 1 base from V and 4 bases from J, leaving 16 bases between. The CDR3 is 16 amino acids.

The chain has TRBV27 and TRBJ2-1, with 15 bases fitting TRBD2. The CDR3 covers 19 residues. V lost 5 bases, J lost 6 bases, and 14 bases stayed unmatched. CDR1 is MNHEY, CDR2 SMNVEV, per germline (reference sequence). The DNA for the CDR3 is TGTGCCAGCAGTCTCCTCGGACTAGCGGGAGGGCCAGTAGGCAATGAGCAGTTCTTC. Translating gives CASSLLGLAGGPVGNEQFF.